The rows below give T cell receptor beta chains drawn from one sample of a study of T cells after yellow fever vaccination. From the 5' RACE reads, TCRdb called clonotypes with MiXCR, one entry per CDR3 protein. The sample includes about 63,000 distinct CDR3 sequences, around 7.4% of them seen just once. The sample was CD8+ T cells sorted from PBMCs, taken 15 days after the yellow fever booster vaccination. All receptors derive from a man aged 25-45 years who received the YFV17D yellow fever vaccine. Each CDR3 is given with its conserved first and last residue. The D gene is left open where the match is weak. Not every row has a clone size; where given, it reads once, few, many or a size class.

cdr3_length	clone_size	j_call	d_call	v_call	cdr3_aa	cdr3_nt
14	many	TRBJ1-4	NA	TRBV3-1	CASSRWGVDEKLFF	TGTGCCAGCAGCCGGTGGGGAGTGGATGAAAAACTGTTTTTT
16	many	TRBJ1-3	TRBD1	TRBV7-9	CASSSGTGGSGNTIYF	TGTGCCAGCAGCTCCGGGACAGGGGGCTCTGGAAACACCATATATTTT
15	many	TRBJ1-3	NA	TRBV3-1	CASSQETGLGNTIYF	TGTGCCAGCAGCCAAGAAACAGGGTTGGGAAACACCATATATTTT
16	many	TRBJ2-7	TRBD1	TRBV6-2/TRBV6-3	CASSYSTDRGSYEQYF	TGTGCCAGCAGTTACTCGACGGACAGGGGATCCTACGAGCAGTACTTC
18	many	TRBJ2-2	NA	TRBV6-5	CASSNHRRVKTNTGELFF	TGTGCCAGCAGCAACCACCGGAGGGTGAAGACGAACACCGGGGAGCTGTTTTTT
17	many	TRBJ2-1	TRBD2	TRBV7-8	CASRGGRELLAYNEQFF	TGTGCCAGCAGGGGGGGGAGGGAGCTTCTCGCCTACAATGAGCAGTTCTTC
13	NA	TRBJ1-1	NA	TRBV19	CASRVASTAEAFF	TGTGCCAGTCGCGTCGCATCTACGGCTGAAGCTTTCTTT
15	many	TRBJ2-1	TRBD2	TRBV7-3	CASSLGGRAPNEQFF	TGTGCCAGCAGCTTAGGCGGGAGGGCCCCCAATGAGCAGTTCTTC
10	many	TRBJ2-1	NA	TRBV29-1	CTCSSNEQFF	TGCACCTGTTCGTCCAATGAGCAGTTCTTC
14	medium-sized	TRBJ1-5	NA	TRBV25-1	CASSDQGLKQPQHF	TGTGCCAGCAGTGATCAGGGTCTGAAGCAGCCCCAGCATTTT
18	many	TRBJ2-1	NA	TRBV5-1	CASKAPLSGLGSYNEQFF	TGCGCCAGTAAAGCCCCGTTGTCCGGACTTGGCTCCTACAATGAGCAGTTCTTC
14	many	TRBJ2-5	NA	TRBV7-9	CASSPRGGYETQYF	TGTGCCAGCAGCCCCCGCGGAGGTTACGAGACCCAGTACTTC
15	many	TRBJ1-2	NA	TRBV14	CASSQYRAILGSYTF	TGTGCCAGCAGCCAATATCGGGCCATTCTTGGAAGCTACACCTTC
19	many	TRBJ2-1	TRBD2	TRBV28	CASSLDVTGRPFSYNEQFF	TGTGCCAGCAGCCTCGACGTCACCGGGAGGCCCTTCTCCTACAATGAGCAGTTCTTC
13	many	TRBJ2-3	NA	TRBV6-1	CASSEWNTDTQYF	TGTGCCAGCAGTGAATGGAACACAGATACGCAGTATTTT
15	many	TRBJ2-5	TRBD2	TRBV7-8	CASSVLLAGEETQYF	TGTGCCAGCAGCGTGCTACTAGCGGGAGAAGAGACCCAGTACTTC
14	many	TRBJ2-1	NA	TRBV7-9	CASSERSSYNEQFF	TGTGCCAGCAGCGAACGGAGCTCCTACAATGAGCAGTTCTTC
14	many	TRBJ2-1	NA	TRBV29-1	CSVVGHLPGNEQFF	TGCAGCGTCGTGGGACACCTCCCAGGGAATGAGCAGTTCTTC
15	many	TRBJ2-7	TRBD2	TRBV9	CASSVDSGDTYEQYF	TGTGCCAGCAGCGTAGATAGCGGGGACACCTACGAGCAGTACTTC
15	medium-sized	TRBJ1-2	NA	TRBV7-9	CASSSTSGSSYGYTF	TGTGCCAGCAGCTCCACCTCAGGGTCGAGCTATGGCTACACCTTC
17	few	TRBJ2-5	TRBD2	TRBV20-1	CSARDPGLAGDMETQYF	TGCAGTGCTAGAGATCCGGGACTAGCGGGAGATATGGAGACCCAGTACTTC
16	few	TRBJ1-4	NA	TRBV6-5	CASSSGPFGANEKLFF	TGTGCCAGCAGTTCGGGCCCTTTCGGCGCTAATGAAAAACTGTTTTTT
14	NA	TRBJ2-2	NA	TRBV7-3	CASSEMGNTGELFF	TGTGCCAGCAGCGAAATGGGAAACACCGGGGAGCTGTTTTTT
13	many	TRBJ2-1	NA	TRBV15	CATRSISYNEQFF	TGTGCCACCAGATCGATCTCATACAATGAGCAGTTCTTC
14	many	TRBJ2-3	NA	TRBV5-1	CASSARDTTDTQYF	TGCGCCAGCAGCGCCCGGGACACCACAGATACGCAGTATTTT
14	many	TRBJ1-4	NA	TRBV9	CASSPGWTTEKLFF	TGTGCCAGCAGCCCGGGGTGGACGACGGAAAAACTGTTTTTT
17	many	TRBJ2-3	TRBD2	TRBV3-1	CASSQDPLAGAADTQYF	TGTGCCAGCAGCCAAGACCCTCTAGCGGGAGCCGCCGATACGCAGTATTTT
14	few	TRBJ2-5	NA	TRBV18	CASSDQGKEETQYF	TGTGCCAGCTCGGACCAGGGGAAAGAAGAGACCCAGTACTTC
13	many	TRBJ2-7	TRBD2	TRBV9	CASSPGGGYEQYF	TGTGCCAGCAGCCCGGGCGGGGGCTACGAGCAGTACTTC
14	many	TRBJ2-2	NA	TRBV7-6	CASSPTGGVGELFF	TGTGCCAGCAGCCCAACCGGCGGGGTTGGGGAGCTGTTTTTT
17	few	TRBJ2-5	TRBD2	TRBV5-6	CASSHWIPSGTEETQYF	TGTGCCAGCAGTCATTGGATCCCTAGCGGGACCGAAGAGACCCAGTACTTC
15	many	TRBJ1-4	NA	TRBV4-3	CASSPYAGANEKLFF	TGCGCCAGCAGCCCCTACGCGGGGGCTAATGAAAAACTGTTTTTT
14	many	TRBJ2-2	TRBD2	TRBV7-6	CASSLVVGTSRLFF	TGTGCCAGCAGCTTAGTAGTCGGGACTAGCAGGCTGTTTTTT
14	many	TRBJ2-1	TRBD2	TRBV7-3	CASSKALGGSEQFF	TGTGCCAGCTCGAAAGCGCTGGGAGGGAGTGAGCAGTTCTTC
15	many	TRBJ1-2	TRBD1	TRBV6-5	CASSYGTEVLGGYTF	TGTGCCAGCAGTTACGGGACAGAGGTCTTAGGCGGCTACACCTTC
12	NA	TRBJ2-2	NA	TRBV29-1	CSVGDHPRELFF	TGCAGCGTTGGGGATCACCCGAGGGAGCTGTTTTTT
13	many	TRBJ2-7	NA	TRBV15	CATADAVSYEQYF	TGTGCCACCGCGGACGCGGTTTCCTACGAGCAGTACTTC
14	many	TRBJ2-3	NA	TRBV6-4	CASSAGGHGDTQYF	TGTGCCAGCAGTGCGGGGGGACACGGAGATACGCAGTATTTT
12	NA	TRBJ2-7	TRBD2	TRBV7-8	CASSLEGLAAYF	TGTGCCAGCAGCTTAGAGGGACTAGCGGCTTACTTC
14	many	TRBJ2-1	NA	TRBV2	CASNLSGPHNEQFF	TGTGCCAGCAACCTAAGCGGACCACACAATGAGCAGTTCTTC
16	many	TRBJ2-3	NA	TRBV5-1	CASSLTRDTSTDTQYF	TGCGCCAGCAGCTTGACCCGGGACACAAGCACAGATACGCAGTATTTT
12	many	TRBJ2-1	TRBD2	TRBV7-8	CLVTSVYNEQFF	TGTTTGGTGACTAGCGTTTACAATGAGCAGTTCTTC
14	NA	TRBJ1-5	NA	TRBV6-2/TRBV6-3	CASSHVDSNQPQHF	TGTGCCAGCAGTCACGTTGATAGCAATCAGCCCCAGCATTTT
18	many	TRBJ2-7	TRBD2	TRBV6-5	CASSYSFTTSGSLYEQYF	TGTGCCAGCAGTTACTCTTTTACGACTAGCGGGAGTTTATACGAGCAGTACTTC
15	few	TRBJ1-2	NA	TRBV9	CASSVGTPANYGYTF	TGTGCCAGCAGCGTAGGGACGCCAGCTAACTATGGCTACACCTTC
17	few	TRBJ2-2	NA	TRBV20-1	CCARDGNREKWSGELFF	TGCTGTGCTAGAGATGGAAACCGGGAGAAATGGAGCGGGGAGCTGTTTTTT
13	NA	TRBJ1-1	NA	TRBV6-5	CASFGGPITEAFF	TGTGCCAGCTTCGGGGGCCCGATAACTGAAGCTTTCTTT
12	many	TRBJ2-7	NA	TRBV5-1	CASRRGSGEQYF	TGCGCCAGCAGGAGGGGCTCGGGTGAGCAGTACTTC
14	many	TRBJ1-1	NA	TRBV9	CASRSDIGNTEAFF	TGTGCCAGCAGATCCGACATCGGGAACACTGAAGCTTTCTTT
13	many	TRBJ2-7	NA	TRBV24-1	CATSEGGHYEQYF	TGTGCCACCAGTGAGGGCGGTCACTACGAGCAGTACTTC
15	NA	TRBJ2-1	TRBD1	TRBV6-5	CASSIRDRNYNEQFF	TGTGCCAGCAGTATCCGGGACAGAAACTACAATGAGCAGTTCTTC
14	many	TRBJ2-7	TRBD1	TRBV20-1	CSARGEGAAYEQYF	TGCAGTGCTAGGGGTGAGGGGGCGGCGTACGAGCAGTACTTC
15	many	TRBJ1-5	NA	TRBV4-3	CASSLFVQGDQPQHF	TGCGCCAGCAGCCTTTTCGTTCAGGGTGATCAGCCCCAGCATTTT
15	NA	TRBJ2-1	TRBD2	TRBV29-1	CSAGLAEGAYNEQFF	TGCAGCGCTGGACTAGCGGAAGGGGCCTATAATGAGCAGTTCTTC
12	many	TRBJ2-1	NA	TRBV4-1	CASSQGPASGFF	TGCGCCAGCAGCCAAGGTCCGGCTAGTGGGTTCTTC